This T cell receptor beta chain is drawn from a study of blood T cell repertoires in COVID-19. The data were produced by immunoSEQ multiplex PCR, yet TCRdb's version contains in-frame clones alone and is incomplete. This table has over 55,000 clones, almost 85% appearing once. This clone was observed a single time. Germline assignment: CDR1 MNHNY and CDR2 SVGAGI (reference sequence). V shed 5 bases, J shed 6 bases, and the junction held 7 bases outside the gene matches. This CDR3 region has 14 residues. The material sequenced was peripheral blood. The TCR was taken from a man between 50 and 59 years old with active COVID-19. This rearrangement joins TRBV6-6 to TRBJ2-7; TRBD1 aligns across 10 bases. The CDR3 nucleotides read TGTGCCAGCAGTGACGTGGGACAGGGGTTCGAGCAGTACTTC. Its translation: CASSDVGQGFEQYF.